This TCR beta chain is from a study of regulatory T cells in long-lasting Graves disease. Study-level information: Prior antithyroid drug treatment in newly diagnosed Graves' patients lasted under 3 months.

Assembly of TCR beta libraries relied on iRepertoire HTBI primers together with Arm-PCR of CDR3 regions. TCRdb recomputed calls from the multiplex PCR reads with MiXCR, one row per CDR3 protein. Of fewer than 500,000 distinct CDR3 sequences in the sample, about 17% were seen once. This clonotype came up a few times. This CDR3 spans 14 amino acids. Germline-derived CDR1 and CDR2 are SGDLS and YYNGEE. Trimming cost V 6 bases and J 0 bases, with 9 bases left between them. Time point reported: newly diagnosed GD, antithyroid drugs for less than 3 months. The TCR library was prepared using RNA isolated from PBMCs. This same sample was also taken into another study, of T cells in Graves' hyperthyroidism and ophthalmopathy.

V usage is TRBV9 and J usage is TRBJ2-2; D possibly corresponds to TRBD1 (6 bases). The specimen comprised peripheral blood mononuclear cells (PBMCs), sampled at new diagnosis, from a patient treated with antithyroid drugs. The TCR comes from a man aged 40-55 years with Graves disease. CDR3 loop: CASNPGANTGELFF. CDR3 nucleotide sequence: TGTGCCAGCAACCCAGGGGCGAACACCGGGGAGCTGTTTTTT.